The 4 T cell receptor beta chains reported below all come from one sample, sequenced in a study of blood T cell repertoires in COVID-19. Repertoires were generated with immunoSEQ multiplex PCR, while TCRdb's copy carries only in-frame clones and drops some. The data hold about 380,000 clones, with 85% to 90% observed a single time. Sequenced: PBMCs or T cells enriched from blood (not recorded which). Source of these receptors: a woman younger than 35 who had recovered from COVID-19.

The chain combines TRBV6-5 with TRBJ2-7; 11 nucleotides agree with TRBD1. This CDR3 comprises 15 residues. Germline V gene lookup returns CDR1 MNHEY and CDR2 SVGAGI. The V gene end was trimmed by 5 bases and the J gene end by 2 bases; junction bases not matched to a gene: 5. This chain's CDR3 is CASSRGGQGAYEQYF. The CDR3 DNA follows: TGTGCCAGCAGTCGTGGGGGACAGGGGGCCTACGAGCAGTACTTC.

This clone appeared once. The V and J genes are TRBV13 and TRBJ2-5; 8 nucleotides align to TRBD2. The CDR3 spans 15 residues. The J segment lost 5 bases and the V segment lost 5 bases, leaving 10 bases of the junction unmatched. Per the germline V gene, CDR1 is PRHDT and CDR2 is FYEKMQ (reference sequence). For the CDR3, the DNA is TGTGCCAGCAGCCTCCGGGCGGGGGGTCCGGAGACCCAGTACTTC. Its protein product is CASSLRAGGPETQYF.

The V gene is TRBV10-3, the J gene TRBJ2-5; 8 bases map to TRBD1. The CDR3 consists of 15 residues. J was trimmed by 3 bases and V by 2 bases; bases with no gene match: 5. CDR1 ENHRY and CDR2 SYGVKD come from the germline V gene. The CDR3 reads CAISEGQGLKETQYF. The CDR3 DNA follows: TGTGCCATCAGTGAGGGACAGGGATTGAAAGAGACCCAGTACTTC.

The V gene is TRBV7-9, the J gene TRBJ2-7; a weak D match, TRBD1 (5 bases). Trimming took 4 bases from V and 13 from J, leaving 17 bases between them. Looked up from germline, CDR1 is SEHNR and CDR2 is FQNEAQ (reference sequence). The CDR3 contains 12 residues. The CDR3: CASSSRAPTIYF. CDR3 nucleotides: TGTGCCAGCAGCTCCAGGGCCCCGACGATATACTTC.